This section outlines one T cell receptor beta chain sequence together with its context. No antigen is known for it. CDR1 MNHNS and CDR2 SASEGT come from the germline V gene. V was clipped by 4 bases and J by 1 base, with 14 bases between them. CDR3 size: 15 residues. This sample is part of a study of cytomegalovirus exposure and HLA in healthy donors. Whole-study findings and limits: Highly shared variants forming one cluster were likely a sequencing artifact.

PCR amplification relied on 60 Vbeta primers (plus 13 Jbeta primers). Assay used: immunoSEQ multiplex PCR; TCRdb lists only in-frame clones, some missing. The table records roughly 100,000 clones, over 70% of them present only once. This TCR was sampled from a male donor in good health and CMV-seronegative. The gene calls are TRBV6-1 and TRBJ2-7, with D unresolved. Input material: PBMCs. CDR3: CASSALGAASYEQYF. The CDR3 DNA sequence: TGTGCCAGCAGTGCTCTCGGAGCCGCTTCCTACGAGCAGTACTTC.